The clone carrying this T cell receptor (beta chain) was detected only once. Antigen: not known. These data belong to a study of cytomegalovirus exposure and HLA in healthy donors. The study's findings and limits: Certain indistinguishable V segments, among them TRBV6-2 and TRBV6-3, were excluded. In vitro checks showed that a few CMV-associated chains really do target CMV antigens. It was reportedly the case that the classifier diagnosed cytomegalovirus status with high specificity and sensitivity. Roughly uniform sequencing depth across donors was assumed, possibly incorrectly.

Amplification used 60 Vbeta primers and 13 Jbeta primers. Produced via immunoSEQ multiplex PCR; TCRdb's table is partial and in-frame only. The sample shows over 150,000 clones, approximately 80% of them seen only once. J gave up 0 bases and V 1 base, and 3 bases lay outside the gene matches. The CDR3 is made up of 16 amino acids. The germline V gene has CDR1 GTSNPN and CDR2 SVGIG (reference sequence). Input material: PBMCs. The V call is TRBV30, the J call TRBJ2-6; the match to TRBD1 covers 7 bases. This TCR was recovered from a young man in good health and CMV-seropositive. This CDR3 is CAWSEGQVSGANVLTF. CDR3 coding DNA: TGTGCCTGGAGTGAAGGACAGGTCTCTGGGGCCAACGTCCTGACTTTC.